The sequence of this T cell receptor (beta chain) was determined in a study of blood T cell repertoires in COVID-19. Across the whole study: Samples came from the United States, Italy and Spain, spanning acute and convalescent COVID-19. Sample material is recorded as cDNA or gDNA derived from T cells, B-cell-depleted T cells, or PBMCs.

The germline gives CDR1 SGHRS, CDR2 YFSETQ. V shed 4 bases and J 5 bases; nucleotides not matched to a gene: 3. The CDR3 runs to 14 residues. Here immunoSEQ multiplex PCR was the method, and the copy in TCRdb shows in-frame clones only, minus some. The sample has about 260,000 clones, 70% to 90% seen once; the top ten hold approximately 0.7%. The rearrangement links TRBV5-1 to TRBJ1-5; 10 bases fit TRBD1. Sequencing was carried out using peripheral blood. The clonotype was recovered from a human donor in a cohort sampled during active COVID-19. For the CDR3, the DNA is TGCGCCAGCAGCGGACAGGGGGGGGATCAGCCCCAGCATTTT. Amino acids: CASSGQGGDQPQHF.